This TCR beta chain was sequenced in a study of Graves' ophthalmopathy and Graves' hyperthyroidism (dated by TCRdb to 2016 to 2019). As for the study more broadly: Peripheral blood was collected at initial diagnosis, before any treatment. The study used signatures of the TCR beta repertoire to tell Graves' ophthalmopathy apart from Graves' hyperthyroidism and to predict which patients would progress to ophthalmopathy. In total, 135 blood samples were TCR-sequenced: 40 to 45 ophthalmopathy, under 80 hyperthyroidism and around 17 hyperthyroidism-to-ophthalmopathy patients. To explore V-J signatures that distinguish ophthalmopathy from hyperthyroidism, a discovery set of more than 90 patients was enrolled, made up of around 44 with ophthalmopathy and some 58 with stable hyperthyroidism. An independent validation cohort comprised around 20 hyperthyroidism patients and 15 to 17 patients who later progressed from hyperthyroidism to ophthalmopathy. T-cell repertoires of thyroid tissue and blood were compared in about 6 hyperthyroidism patients. Once sampling was done, hyperthyroidism patients were given methimazole at a starting dose of 30 mg daily, while ophthalmopathy patients were given high-dose intravenous methylprednisolone. The paper's findings and limits, for the study overall: No statistical method was used to set the sample size in advance, and the investigators knew which group each participant was assigned to. In cross-validation, the 13-signature model distinguished ophthalmopathy from stable hyperthyroidism with around 90% sensitivity and 81.08% specificity, while in the test set the corresponding values were roughly 80% and 75%. Among expanded thyroid clonotypes with frequency above 0.001, most also showed up in blood, which suggests that blood repertoires may reflect the thyroid immune response. In validation, the model predicted ophthalmopathy progression with more than 70% sensitivity and around 72% specificity; roughly 12 predicted patients were CT-confirmed with GO in a median of about 6.2 months.

Ophthalmopathy patients had moderately to severely active disease, Clinical Activity Score of at least 3, NOSPECS grade of at least 4, and disease duration under 3 months. Patients with other autoimmune diseases, uncontrolled infections, pregnancy or lactation were excluded from the study. Clinical symptoms, serum thyroxine, TRAb, thyroid ultrasound and orbital computed tomography formed the basis of the diagnosis. Using Ficoll-Paque density gradient centrifugation, PBMCs were isolated from approximately 11 ml of fresh peripheral blood. Trizol reagent was used to extract the total RNA, and its quality was then checked on an Agilent 2100 Bioanalyzer. TCR beta CDR3 regions were amplified from RNA transcripts for repertoire sequencing. The first round was an RT-PCR using HTBI primers with the Qiagen OneStep RT-PCR kit, and this first round was followed by a second-round multiplex PCR, then size selection and purification. Libraries were sequenced paired-end with 100 bp reads on an Illumina HiSeq2000. Concerning the study's data processing: Reads were processed with SOAPnuke, discarding reads with adapters, uncalled bases, mean Phred below 15, or no exact constant-primer or identifier match. High-quality paired reads were merged with COPE v1.2.5. Each unique nucleotide sequence was treated as a clonotype, and MiTCR v1.1 was used to align the clonotypes to the IMGT TRB V, D and J references. Analysis was restricted to V-J combinations with a frequency above 0.0001, which covered approximately 99% of repertoires. For each V-J combination, a TCR clonal expansion and chaos score was defined as F50 clonal expansion divided by the chaos observed in the TCRdist matrix. Features were reduced by Welch's t-statistics and random forest to 10 to 15 V-J combinations, which fed a naive Bayes classifier. The similarity between thyroid and blood repertoires was quantified using the Morisita-Horn index. TCRdb reprocessing: public reads trimmed at Q25 with fastp, clones called with MiXCR, in-frame beta chains kept. Each record represents a unique CDR3 protein, reported with the most common genes and DNA among its rows. It is TCRdb's table, rather than the study itself, that gives the V and J calls and clone size. The table for this sample lists 740,000 or so distinct CDR3 sequences; approximately 40% of them were counted only once. The ten largest clones add up to around 40% of the sample.

This clonotype was seen many times. The antigen this receptor binds is unknown. No much larger clone is present one base from it, and per-base qualities are unavailable. The source material was peripheral blood. The sequence derives from an adult man with Graves' ophthalmopathy.

The CDR3 has the sequence CSVEGTGAAGEQYF. In nucleotide form, the sequence is TGCAGCGTTGAAGGAACAGGGGCGGCGGGAGAGCAGTACTTC. This chain joins TRBV29-1 to TRBJ2-7; a weak D assignment points to TRBD1 (7 bases agree). V is shortened by 1 base, J by 7 bases, and the region joining them spans 17 bases. The CDR3 goes from the cysteine to the phenylalanine over 14 residues. Only the CDR3 region is kept as DNA, spanning 42 bases read in frame from base 1. The germline V gene yields SQVTM for CDR1 and ANQGSEA for CDR2.